This T cell receptor (beta chain) was observed in a study of T cell repertoires in MIS-A myocarditis. Generated by immunoSEQ multiplex PCR, the TCRdb table keeps only in-frame clones and is missing some. The repertoire consists of roughly 6,000 clones, with about four fifths occurring once and the leading ten covering 64%. Germline loops: CDR1 SGHAT, CDR2 FQNNGV. V was clipped by 1 base and J by 0 bases, with 6 bases between them. The CDR3 contains 14 residues. The chain is built from TRBV11-2 and TRBJ2-5, with D unresolved. Specimen: interventricular septum heart tissue obtained at autopsy. The source of this sequence is a man aged 18 to 35 with fulminant myocarditis from multisystem inflammatory syndrome in adults (MIS-A) after COVID-19. The CDR3 DNA follows: TGTGCCAGCAGCTTAGTAGCCTACCAAGAGACCCAGTACTTC. This encodes CASSLVAYQETQYF.